This TCR beta chain was obtained from a study of shared clonotypes between healthy human individuals. Study at large: Per donor, CD8 memory used one plate, CD8 naive used two, CD4 memory used three and CD4 naive used three.

Worth noting for this clone: The antigen is undetermined.

The CDR3 spans 14 residues. V was pared by 1 base and J by 1 base, with 10 bases between. The germline V gene encodes CDR1 GTSNPN and CDR2 SVGIG (reference sequence). HIV-negative, healthy adults without recent acute infections or vaccinations were the donors. CD45RO+ cells and CCR7-negative CD45RA+ TemRA cells were combined as CD8 memory. Only in-frame clones appear in the TCRdb table, and some are missing; sequencing was by immunoSEQ multiplex PCR. Here the sample spans 550,000 to 800,000 clones, less than 95% being singletons. Findings of the study overall: Blood was the sole source, and tissue repertoires probably differ.

The rearrangement links TRBV30 to TRBJ2-5, with unresolved D. This clonotype was sampled from a man between 18 and 35 years old in good health. Some clones in this sample may be carry-over from other donors' samples. What was sequenced was memory CD8+ T cells from PBMCs. The subset is: CD45RO+ cells pooled with CCR7-negative TemRA cells. Here the CDR3 reads CAWSGGTSQETQYF. The CDR3 region has the DNA TGTGCCTGGAGTGGGGGTACGTCCCAAGAGACCCAGTACTTC.